Listed below are T cell receptor beta chains from one sample, sequenced in a study of T-cell memory formation after mild COVID-19. TCRdb reprocessed the 5' RACE reads with MiXCR, giving one entry per CDR3 protein. This sample has over 60,000 distinct CDR3 sequences, with 16% found just once. Material: PBMCs or a T cell subset sorted from them (not recorded which). The source is an adult woman who had mild COVID-19 (a few samples of this study predate the infection). Cell type and time point are not known. CDR3s include the opening cysteine and the closing phenylalanine or tryptophan. D genes are given only for firm matches. Clone sizes are given selectively: once, few, many, or a class where the clone is expanded.

size	V	D	J	DNA	CDR3
.	TRBV29-1	.	TRBJ2-1	TGCAGCGCCCCCCACGGAGACCAAGACAATGAGCAGTTCTTC	CSAPHGDQDNEQFF
few	TRBV5-5	.	TRBJ2-7	TGTGCCAGCAGTCCGGACTGGGGGAGCTCCTACGAGCAGTACTTC	CASSPDWGSSYEQYF
few	TRBV7-9	.	TRBJ2-3	TGTGCCAGCAGCCCCCTTGGTGGGAGAGGGACGACAGATACGCAGTATTTT	CASSPLGGRGTTDTQYF
.	TRBV6-6	.	TRBJ1-2	TGTGCCAGCAGCTACGGGGGTAACTCAGGGGACGGCTACACCTTC	CASSYGGNSGDGYTF
.	TRBV4-2	.	TRBJ1-2	TGTGCCACCTGGGACGGATCAGGGTATGGCTACACCTTC	CATWDGSGYGYTF
few	TRBV9	.	TRBJ2-5	TGTGCCAGCAGCGTAGGGGATGTCCAAGAGACCCAGTACTTC	CASSVGDVQETQYF
few	TRBV5-1	TRBD2	TRBJ2-7	TGCGCCAGCGGAGGGACTAGCCGCTACGAGCAGTACTTC	CASGGTSRYEQYF
many	TRBV30	.	TRBJ2-1	TGTGCCTGGCACCGAGTAGATGAGCAGTTCTTC	CAWHRVDEQFF
few	TRBV24-1	.	TRBJ1-5	TGTGCCACCAGTGATCGTGTGGGGGAGAACCAGCCCCAGCATTTT	CATSDRVGENQPQHF
.	TRBV5-1	TRBD2	TRBJ2-1	TGCGCCAGCAGAAGAGCGGGAGGGGTTGGAGAGCAGTTCTTC	CASRRAGGVGEQFF
.	TRBV5-1	.	TRBJ2-7	TGCGCCAGCAGCTTGGGGACTACCTCATACGAGCAGTACTTC	CASSLGTTSYEQYF
few	TRBV2	TRBD1	TRBJ2-7	TGTGCCAGCAGTGAAAGAGGGACAGGGGCCTACGAGCAGTACTTC	CASSERGTGAYEQYF
few	TRBV12-3/TRBV12-4	.	TRBJ2-2	TGTGCCAGCAGCCATAACCAGGACGTGAACACCGGGGAGCTGTTTTTT	CASSHNQDVNTGELFF
few	TRBV6-5	.	TRBJ2-7	TGTGCCAGCAGTTACTCCCCGGACAAACCGAGTCGCTACGAGCAGTACTTC	CASSYSPDKPSRYEQYF
few	TRBV5-4	.	TRBJ1-2	TGTGCCAGCAGCTCTATGGGGCAGCGATCCTATGGCTACACCTTC	CASSSMGQRSYGYTF
few	TRBV5-5	TRBD2	TRBJ2-1	TGTGCCAGCAGCTCCGGACTAGCGAATTACAATGAGCAGTTCTTC	CASSSGLANYNEQFF
.	TRBV25-1	.	TRBJ1-2	TGTGCCAGCGAACAGCCACAGGATGGCTACACCTTC	CASEQPQDGYTF
few	TRBV11-2	.	TRBJ2-7	TGTGCCAGCAGCTTAGATCTGGCGGGAAAGCAGTACTTC	CASSLDLAGKQYF
.	TRBV7-9	TRBD2	TRBJ2-1	TGTGCCAGCAGTACTGAGCGGGAGGGCCTTTACAATGAGCAGTTCTTC	CASSTEREGLYNEQFF
few	TRBV2	.	TRBJ2-4	TGTGCCAGCAAAAAATACCCCAGGGACATTCAGTACTTC	CASKKYPRDIQYF
.	TRBV1	.	TRBJ1-2	TGCACCACCCTGACCCCCGCAGGCTACACCTTC	CTTLTPAGYTF
.	TRBV11-2	TRBD1	TRBJ1-1	TGTGCCAGCAGCTTCGACAGGGCGCTGATGAACACTGAAGCTTTCTTT	CASSFDRALMNTEAFF
.	TRBV11-2	.	TRBJ2-3	TGTGCCAGCAGCCAGACGGCAGATACGCAGTATTTT	CASSQTADTQYF
.	TRBV7-9	TRBD2	TRBJ2-3	TGTGCCAGCAGCTCTGGACTAGCGGGGTCCGGCGGCACAGATACGCAGTATTTT	CASSSGLAGSGGTDTQYF
.	TRBV4-2	TRBD2	TRBJ2-1	TGTGCCAGCTCCTTTAGCGGGGGGGCGAACAATGAGCAGTTCTTC	CASSFSGGANNEQFF
.	TRBV19	.	TRBJ2-1	TGTGCCAGTACCTTAATCAACAGGGAGGGGGGATTTATGCAGTTCTTC	CASTLINREGGFMQFF
.	TRBV11-2	.	TRBJ1-4	TGTGCCAGCAGCCAAGGACGGGGCGCTGATCGAAAACTGTTTTTT	CASSQGRGADRKLFF
few	TRBV6-5	TRBD1	TRBJ1-2	TGTGCCAGCAGTTCCGACAGGGTTGAAGGCTACACCTTC	CASSSDRVEGYTF
.	TRBV6-6	.	TRBJ1-1	TGTGCCAGCAGTTTGAAAGGCCCCTCTGAAGCTTTCTTT	CASSLKGPSEAFF
few	TRBV5-6	TRBD1	TRBJ2-3	TGTGCCAGCATCTCTACCGGGACAGGGCTGTCCGATACGCAGTATTTT	CASISTGTGLSDTQYF
.	TRBV12-3/TRBV12-4	.	TRBJ2-5	TGTGCCAGCAGCTCCGTCACGGAGACCCAGTACTTC	CASSSVTETQYF
many	TRBV15	TRBD2	TRBJ2-1	TGTGCCACCAGCGGCGAGCGGGGCCCCTACAATGAGCAGTTCTTC	CATSGERGPYNEQFF
few	TRBV3-2	.	TRBJ2-1	TGTGCCAGCAGCCAAGTGGTCGCCAGCGGGAGGGCGGACCATGAGCAGTTCTTC	CASSQVVASGRADHEQFF
few	TRBV6-6	.	TRBJ2-3	TGTGCCAGCAGTTATCTATCGGGCGGCACAGATACGCAGTATTTT	CASSYLSGGTDTQYF
.	TRBV19	.	TRBJ2-1	TGTGCCAGTAGTATAGTCCGCAATGAGCAGTTCTTC	CASSIVRNEQFF
.	TRBV4-1	TRBD2	TRBJ2-1	TGCGCCAGCAGCCAAGTTGGAGAAGCGGGGGGGTACAATGAGCAGTTCTTC	CASSQVGEAGGYNEQFF
few	TRBV3-1	.	TRBJ2-7	TGTGCCAGCAGCCAAGATTGGGGGGCCGGCGAGCAGTACTTC	CASSQDWGAGEQYF
many	TRBV7-6	TRBD2	TRBJ2-7	TGTGCCAGCAGCTCCGAATGGACTAGCGGATCCTCCTACGAGCAGTACTTC	CASSSEWTSGSSYEQYF
many	TRBV4-2	TRBD1	TRBJ2-7	TGTGCCAGCAGCCAAGAGGAACGGACAGGGTACGAGCAGTACTTC	CASSQEERTGYEQYF
few	TRBV9	.	TRBJ2-1	TGTGCCAGCTCCTCTGTGGGTGACAATGAGCAGTTCTTC	CASSSVGDNEQFF
many	TRBV11-2	.	TRBJ2-1	TGTGCCAGCAGCTTAGATCTGAGCTCCTACAATGAGCAGTTCTTC	CASSLDLSSYNEQFF
few	TRBV4-1	TRBD2	TRBJ2-1	TGCGCCAGCAGCCAAGGGCTAGCGGCCTCAGCTTCCTACAATGAGCAGTTCTTC	CASSQGLAASASYNEQFF
few	TRBV29-1	TRBD2	TRBJ2-5	TGCAGCGTTGAACCCGAGCTAGCGGGGGAAGAGACCCAGTACTTC	CSVEPELAGEETQYF
few	TRBV6-6	TRBD2	TRBJ2-3	TGTGCCAGCACCCCGAGCGGGAGGGAAGGGGGGTGGGGTCTGTATTTT	CASTPSGREGGWGLYF
.	TRBV7-3	TRBD2	TRBJ2-1	TGTGCCAGCAGCCCCGGACTAGCGGAAGTAAATGAGCAGTTCTTC	CASSPGLAEVNEQFF
few	TRBV4-1	.	TRBJ1-1	TGCGCCAGCAGCCAAGAAGGGCAGGGCGGGAACACTGAAGCTTTCTTT	CASSQEGQGGNTEAFF
.	TRBV29-1	.	TRBJ2-7	TGCAGCGTTGTTTTACAGGGACGGTACGAGCAGTACTTC	CSVVLQGRYEQYF
.	TRBV29-1	.	TRBJ1-1	TGCAGCGTTGGAGGATCTAACACTGAAGCTTTCTTT	CSVGGSNTEAFF
many	TRBV5-6	.	TRBJ2-3	TGTGCCAGCAGCCCTGGGGCGCCTCCGGCTGGCACAGATACGCAGTATTTT	CASSPGAPPAGTDTQYF
.	TRBV7-6	TRBD1	TRBJ2-7	TGTGCCAGCAGCCGAGCGGGACAGGGATACGAGCAGTACTTC	CASSRAGQGYEQYF